This T cell receptor (beta chain) emerged from a study of blood T cells in healthy people across ages. Background on the study: Template switching recovered approximately one barcoded beta molecule for every two T cells. Study results and caveats: In long-lived donors, naive CD4+ cell counts and diversity exceeded those of aged donors. Using unsorted PBMCs precluded a conclusive naive versus antigen-experienced comparison.

The use of a sample-barcoded 5' primer and a J-beta primer mix characterized a second PCR of about 7 to 12 cycles. A 12-random-nucleotide template-switch adaptor tagged each cDNA molecule. MiXCR, applied by TCRdb to the 5' RACE reads, yields one record per CDR3 protein. The sample yields about 590,000 distinct CDR3 sequences, about 30% seen once. Many counts were recorded for this clonotype. The antigen is not known. Germline loops: CDR1 DFQATT, CDR2 SNEGSKA (reference sequence). V lost 2 bases to trimming and J lost 5 bases, with 9 bases between them. CDR3 length equals 13 residues. The sample taken for sequencing was blood. The chain recombines TRBV20-1 with TRBJ1-4; possible D gene TRBD1, 6 bases. The TCR comes from a woman aged 80 or over in good health. CDR3 in amino acids: CSARRTANEKLFF. The CDR3 DNA is TGCAGTGCTAGAAGGACAGCAAATGAAAAACTGTTTTTT.